What follows describes a single TCR beta chain. Data came from immunoSEQ multiplex PCR; TCRdb stores just in-frame clones and leaves some out. The sample has 150,000 or so clones; over 80% are singletons. This entry is derived from a study of blood T cell repertoires in COVID-19. The V end was cut by 5 bases, the J end by 4 bases, with 11 bases between. Germline CDR1 is SGHTA and CDR2 is FQGNSA. This CDR3 region has 13 residues. This TCR came from a man between 25 and 39 years old with COVID-19, enrolled during active disease. The sample consisted of peripheral blood. The V gene is TRBV7-2, the J gene TRBJ1-2; D is possibly TRBD1 (6 bases). CDR3 coding DNA: TGTGCCAGCAGCATCGACAGGCTCTATGGCTACACCTTC. It translates to CASSIDRLYGYTF.